This entry lists 5 T cell receptor beta chains sequenced from one sample in a study of control samples from healthy donors and cancer patients (dated by TCRdb to between 2020 and 2021). Library method: the immunoSEQ multiplex PCR assay. TCRdb holds this immuneACCESS table with in-frame rearrangements only. Some clones are missing; in checked studies, unresolved V genes explain under half, and the rest has no known cause. Present in this sample are some 100,000 clones, around 90% of which were seen just once. Roughly an eighth of the sample is in the top ten clones. The sequenced sample consisted of blood. These receptor sequences come from a man in his thirties or forties in good health.

The V and J genes are TRBV19 and TRBJ1-5; D is unresolved. Trimming removed 3 bases from V and 9 bases from J, with 12 bases in between. The germline gives CDR1 LNHDA, CDR2 SQIVND (reference sequence). The length of the CDR3 is 13 residues. Here the CDR3 DNA reads TGTGCCAGTAGTATGGGTGGGTTCCCGCCCCAGCATTTT. This encodes CASSMGGFPPQHF.

This clone came up once. The chain joins TRBV9 to TRBJ2-5; D unresolved. CDR3 length: 14 amino acids. V was trimmed by 2 bases and J by 3 bases, leaving 11 bases between them. CDR1 is SGDLS and CDR2 is YYNGEE in the germline V gene. CDR3 DNA sequence: TGTGCCAGCAGCGTGGAACAGCGAGAAGAGACCCAGTACTTC. Protein: CASSVEQREETQYF.

CDR3 DNA sequence: TGCAGCGTCCTCGGGACAGCTCCTGACGAGCAGTACTTC. It codes for CSVLGTAPDEQYF. The rearrangement uses TRBV29-1 and TRBJ2-7, with TRBD1 matching over 7 bases. With 6 bases clipped from V and 5 bases from J, the junction kept 10 bases outside the gene matches. The CDR3 extends over 13 amino acids. Germline V CDR1 and CDR2: SQVTM, ANQGSEA.

The CDR3 loop is CASSQVVRSITEAFF. In DNA form, the CDR3 reads TGCGCCAGCAGCCAAGTGGTCAGGTCTATCACTGAAGCTTTCTTT. The rearrangement uses TRBV4-1 and TRBJ1-1; D not certain. The length of the CDR3 is 15 residues. Germline V gene data show CDR1 as MGHRA and CDR2 as YSYEKL. V gave up 1 base and J gave up 4 bases, with 13 bases separating them.

The chain links TRBV15 to TRBJ2-7; D is possibly TRBD2 (6 bases). The CDR3 spans 16 residues. Deletions cut 0 bases from V and 2 bases from J, with 14 bases between. Germline V gene data show CDR1 as LNHNV and CDR2 as YYDKDF (reference sequence). This CDR3 reads CATSRDSGLRTYEQYF. For the CDR3, the DNA is TGTGCCACCAGCAGAGATTCGGGACTGCGTACCTACGAGCAGTACTTC.